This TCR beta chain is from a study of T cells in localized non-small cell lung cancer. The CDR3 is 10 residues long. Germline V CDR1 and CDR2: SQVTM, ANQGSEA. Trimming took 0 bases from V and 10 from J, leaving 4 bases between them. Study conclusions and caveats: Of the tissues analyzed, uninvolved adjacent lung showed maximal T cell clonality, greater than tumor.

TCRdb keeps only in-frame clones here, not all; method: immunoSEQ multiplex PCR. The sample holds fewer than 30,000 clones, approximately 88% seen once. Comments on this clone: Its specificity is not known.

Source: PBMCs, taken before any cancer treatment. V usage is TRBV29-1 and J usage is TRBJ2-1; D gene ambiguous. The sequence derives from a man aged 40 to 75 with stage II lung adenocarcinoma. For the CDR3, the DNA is TGCAGCGTTGAAGAGGAAGAGCAGTTCTTC. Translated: CSVEEEEQFF.